These 29 T cell receptor beta chains came from one sample sequenced in a study of regulatory T cells in long-lasting Graves disease (dated by TCRdb to about 2021). Libraries came from multiplex PCR. The sequencer listed for this sample is Illumina HiSeq 4000. CDR3 regions were amplified by Arm-PCR with iRepertoire HTBI primers to construct TCR beta libraries. TCRdb reran the public reads through fastp at Q25 and MiXCR, keeping productive beta chains. Every distinct CDR3 protein forms one entry, paired with its most common genes and DNA. The sample yields 350,000 to 500,000 distinct CDR3 sequences; 21% were counted once. The ten biggest clones cover more than 13% of the sample. The intended sense of this specimen's time point label: persistent/refractory GD, antithyroid drugs over 5 years with positive TRAb. RNA was extracted from PBMCs in TRIzol for both TCR sequencing and RNA sequencing. The specimen comprised peripheral blood mononuclear cells (PBMCs), sampled when the disease was refractory, from a patient treated with antithyroid drugs. The receptors come from a female donor with Graves disease.

The sample holds many counts of this clonotype. Here the CDR3 reads CASSVLVGGTTYEQYF. The CDR3 coding sequence is TGTGCCAGCAGTGTACTGGTGGGCGGAACTACCTACGAGCAGTACTTC. The chain combines TRBV28 with TRBJ2-7; no clear D. The V end lost 5 bases, the J end lost 2 bases, and 19 bases lay between the germline ends. CDR1 is MDHEN, CDR2 SYDVKM, per germline. The CDR3 is made up of 16 amino acids.

A note on this clonotype: One end of the junction fails to match germline, which may point to a read error. CDR3 DNA: TGCGCCAGCAGCCAAGAGGCTAGCCGGGGTGAGCAGTTCTTC. Protein: CASSQEASRGEQFF. The rearrangement links TRBV7-3 to TRBJ2-1; D may be TRBD2 (5 bases). Germline values: CDR1 SGHTA, CDR2 FQGTGA. The CDR3 covers 14 residues.

The rearrangement links TRBV20-1 to TRBJ2-4; the D is unclear. From germline, CDR1 is DFQATT and CDR2 SNEGSKA (reference sequence). With 0 bases removed from V and 0 bases from J, the gap between germline ends came to 12 bases. The CDR3 has 16 amino acids. The CDR3 bases are TGCAGTGCTAGAGAGCCGTTTACGTCAGCCAAAAACATTCAGTACTTC. Translation gives CSAREPFTSAKNIQYF.

This clonotype occurred a few times. The rearrangement links TRBV3-1 to TRBJ2-3; D is unresolved. The CDR3 has 17 residues. Germline CDR1 reads LGHDT; CDR2 reads YNNKEL (reference sequence). Trimming left V 1 base short and J 1 base short, with 15 bases between. CDR3: CASSQGALTSGTDTQYF. As DNA, the CDR3 is TGTGCCAGCAGCCAAGGAGCCCTGACGTCGGGCACAGATACGCAGTATTTT.

This clonotype was seen ten or more times. This chain connects TRBV20-1 to TRBJ2-7; the match to TRBD2 covers 7 bases. With V trimmed by 6 bases and J by 2 bases, 10 bases remained unmatched. The CDR3 runs to 14 residues. Germline V gene data show CDR1 as DFQATT and CDR2 as SNEGSKA (reference sequence). CDR3 coding DNA: TGCAGTGCACCCGCGGGGGAGTCTACCTACGAGCAGTACTTC. Translating gives CSAPAGESTYEQYF.

The table lists this clonotype with a few counts. The gene calls are TRBV7-9 and TRBJ1-2, with 10 bases fitting TRBD1. V lost 5 bases, J lost 6 bases, and 6 bases stayed unmatched. CDR3 length: 14 amino acids. Germline assignment: CDR1 SEHNR and CDR2 FQNEAQ (reference sequence). CDR3 in DNA: TGTGCCAGCAGCCGTAGACAGGGGGCACATGGCTACACCTTC. It translates to CASSRRQGAHGYTF.

V and J are TRBV4-1 and TRBJ1-2, with 7 positions matching TRBD1. Germline V CDR1 and CDR2: MGHRA, YSYEKL. The CDR3 loop spans 14 amino acids. V shed 1 base, J shed 3 bases, and the junction held 2 bases outside the gene matches. This CDR3 is CASSQVGQDYGYTF. CDR3 sequence (DNA): TGCGCCAGCAGCCAAGTTGGACAGGACTATGGCTACACCTTC.

This clonotype was recorded at least ten times. The J gene is TRBJ2-7, the V gene TRBV11-2, with 9 nucleotides matching TRBD1. Per the germline V gene, CDR1 is SGHAT and CDR2 is FQNNGV. V trimming: 6 bases; J trimming: 2 bases; junction bases outside the gene matches: 8. CDR3 length equals 15 residues. CDR3 DNA sequence: TGTGCCAGCAGACCAGGGACAGGGTTGCCCTACGAGCAGTACTTC. This encodes CASRPGTGLPYEQYF.

This sequence joins TRBV5-1 and TRBJ2-2; 7 bases are shared with TRBD2. CDR3 length: 15 amino acids. J was trimmed by 6 bases and V by 1 base; bases with no gene match: 6. Germline CDR1 is SGHRS and CDR2 is YFSETQ. CDR3 nucleotides: TGCGCCAGCAGCTTGTCCCCGACTAGCCCCGGGGAGCTGTTTTTT. Its translation: CASSLSPTSPGELFF.

Ten or more counts support this clonotype. The CDR3 spells CASSLDRGGTGELFF. CDR3 bases: TGTGCCAGCAGCTTAGACAGGGGGGGGACCGGGGAGCTGTTTTTT. The V call is TRBV28, the J call TRBJ2-2, with 9 bases lining up with TRBD1. J lost 5 bases, V lost 6 bases, and 7 bases had no gene match. Germline V lookup: CDR1 MDHEN, CDR2 SYDVKM. The CDR3 runs 15 residues.

This clonotype appeared many times. The J gene is TRBJ2-7, the V gene TRBV6-1, with 8 nucleotides matching TRBD2. Trimming took 2 bases from V and 5 from J; bases not matched to a gene: 8. Germline loops: CDR1 MNHNS, CDR2 SASEGT. The CDR3 sequence is 15 residues long. The CDR3 bases are TGTGCCAGCAGTGAAAGTTCAGCGGGAGTAAACGAGCAGTACTTC. It encodes CASSESSAGVNEQYF.

The chain links TRBV27 to TRBJ1-1; D unclear. Trimming cost V 6 bases and J 2 bases, with 19 bases left between them. The CDR3 is 16 amino acids. Germline V CDR1 and CDR2: MNHEY, SMNVEV (reference sequence). CDR3: CASRFSLLGSNTEAFF. CDR3 DNA: TGTGCCAGCAGGTTCTCCCTTTTGGGTAGTAACACTGAAGCTTTCTTT.

This clonotype has only a few counts. The V gene is TRBV5-1, the J gene TRBJ1-1; D unclear. With 2 bases removed from V and 1 base from J, the gap between germline ends came to 9 bases. The germline V gene encodes CDR1 SGHRS and CDR2 YFSETQ. The CDR3 has 14 amino acids. The CDR3 reads CASSLMGENTEAFF. CDR3 sequence (DNA): TGCGCCAGCAGCTTAATGGGAGAGAACACTGAAGCTTTCTTT.

This chain connects TRBV2 to TRBJ2-1, with TRBD2 as a possible D gene (6 bases). Germline V gene lookup returns CDR1 SNHLY and CDR2 FYNNEI. The V end was cut by 6 bases, the J end by 9 bases, with 21 bases between. The CDR3 extends over 15 amino acids. The CDR3 spells CASSPEAGRSGEQFF. The CDR3 coding sequence is TGTGCCAGCAGCCCCGAAGCGGGTCGGTCAGGTGAGCAGTTCTTC.

This clonotype occurred many times. V gene TRBV2 combines with J gene TRBJ2-7, with 7 bases lining up with TRBD2. V was clipped by 4 bases and J by 2 bases; unmatched bases: 5. The germline gives CDR1 SNHLY, CDR2 FYNNEI. CDR3 length: 14 amino acids. CDR3: CASSGTSVTYEQYF. Written as DNA, the CDR3 is TGTGCCAGCAGTGGAACTAGCGTTACCTACGAGCAGTACTTC.

The J gene is TRBJ2-7, the V gene TRBV11-2, with D perhaps being TRBD1 or TRBD2 (6 bases each). CDR3 size: 17 residues. Germline V gene sequence: CDR1 SGHAT, CDR2 FQNNGV. V was clipped by 5 bases and J by 3 bases, with 23 bases between them. The CDR3 protein is CASSQGGSGLGGYEQYF. The CDR3 nucleotides are TGTGCCAGCAGCCAAGGGGGATCGGGACTTGGCGGCTACGAGCAGTACTTC.

This clonotype was observed a handful of times. This chain links TRBV30 with TRBJ1-1; a possible D gene is TRBD1 (6 bases). The CDR3 runs to 13 residues. Between the trimmed V and J ends, which lost 3 bases and 6 bases, there was a span of 14 bases. CDR1 is GTSNPN and CDR2 is SVGIG in the germline V gene (reference sequence). The CDR3 reads CAWRSLQGSEAFF. The CDR3, as DNA: TGTGCCTGGAGGTCCCTACAGGGTTCTGAAGCTTTCTTT.

The sample holds many counts of this clonotype. The V call is TRBV28, the J call TRBJ2-2; possibly TRBD1 for D (5 bases). Germline loops: CDR1 MDHEN, CDR2 SYDVKM. There are 13 residues in the CDR3. Trimming pared 7 bases from V and 7 bases from J, leaving 13 bases between. The CDR3 nucleotides are TGTGCCAGCATCCTGACTGACAGCGGGGAGCTGTTTTTT. This encodes CASILTDSGELFF. Supplemented by reference TRBV28 and TRBJ2-2, the full variable domain reads DVKVTQSSRYLVKRTGEKVFLECVQDMDHENMFWYRQDPGLGLRLIYFSYDVKMKEKGDIPEGYSVSREKKERFSLILESASTNQTSMYLCASILTDSGELFFGEGSRLTVL.

The V call is TRBV7-2, the J call TRBJ1-2; TRBD1 might be the D (5 bases). This CDR3 region has 14 residues. Germline lookup yields CDR1 SGHTA and CDR2 FQGNSA. The V gene lost 5 bases and the J gene lost 6 bases, with 16 bases spanning the gap. The CDR3 is CASSQVRGNDGYTF. The DNA for the CDR3 is TGTGCCAGCAGCCAGGTTAGGGGAAACGATGGCTACACCTTC. The full variable domain, in which reference TRBV7-2 and TRBJ1-2 provide the parts outside the CDR3, is GAGVSQSPSNKVTEKGKDVELRCDPISGHTALYWYRQSLGQGLEFLIYFQGNSAPDKSGLPSDRFSAERTGGSVSTLTIQRTQQEDSAVYLCASSQVRGNDGYTFGSGTRLTVV.

This clonotype was detected a few times. The V call is TRBV28, the J call TRBJ1-5; D gene ambiguous. Per the germline V gene, CDR1 is MDHEN and CDR2 is SYDVKM. The CDR3 spans 12 residues. CDR3 coding DNA: TGTGCAACGTCCGGGAGCAATCAGCCCCAGCATTTT. Translation gives CATSGSNQPQHF.

This clonotype was recorded at least ten times. The J gene is TRBJ2-7, the V gene TRBV6-1; 9 positions match TRBD2. The CDR3 loop spans 15 amino acids. Germline CDR1 and CDR2: MNHNS and SASEGT. V was pared by 11 bases and J by 1 base, with 12 bases of the junction left unmatched. CDR3 coding DNA: TGTGCCGGCCGACCGACTAGCGGAGAATCCTACGAGCAGTACTTC. It specifies CAGRPTSGESYEQYF.

The V and J genes are TRBV5-6 and TRBJ1-1; the D gene is possibly TRBD1 (6 bases). The V gene's germline CDR1 is SGHDT and CDR2 YYEEEE. V lost 4 bases and J 11 bases, leaving 12 bases between the germline ends. The CDR3 sequence is 11 residues long. As DNA, the CDR3 is TGTGCCAGCAGCCCAGGGGAGGAGGCTTTCTTT. Protein: CASSPGEEAFF.

In regard to this clonotype: A much more abundant neighbour one base away suggests this may be a read error. The V gene is TRBV28, the J gene TRBJ1-3, with D uncertain. Germline CDR1 reads MDHEN; CDR2 reads SYDVKM. The CDR3 covers 13 residues. The chain's CDR3 is CATSTPGRNAIYF. The CDR3 region has the DNA TGTGCCACCTCCACCCCCGGGAGAAACGCCATATATTTT.

In regard to this clonotype: One end of the junction fails to match germline, which may point to a read error. The DNA of the CDR3 is TGTGCCAGCAGCTTGGCGCCCCTGAGACTAGCGGGAGTCCCAGATACGCAGTATTTT. It yields the protein CASSLAPLRLAGVPDTQYF. The genes are TRBV5-1 and TRBJ2-3, with 12 bases aligning to TRBD2. CDR1 SGHRS and CDR2 YFSETQ come from the germline V gene. The CDR3 covers 19 residues.

V usage is TRBV6-1 and J usage is TRBJ2-1, with 14 nucleotides matching TRBD2. CDR3 length: 17 amino acids. Germline trimming cut 4 bases from V and 6 bases from J; bases unmatched to any gene: 8. Germline V gene sequence: CDR1 MNHNS, CDR2 SASEGT. The DNA for the CDR3 is TGTGCCAGCAGTGCTGGGACTAGCGGGAGAGGGGTCAATGAGCAGTTCTTC. Translation gives CASSAGTSGRGVNEQFF.

This chain's CDR3 is CASSFVPSTDTQYF. The CDR3 DNA sequence: TGTGCCAGCAGTTTCGTCCCTAGCACAGATACGCAGTATTTT. The rearrangement links TRBV27 to TRBJ2-3; D uncertain. CDR1 and CDR2 (germline): MNHEY, SMNVEV (reference sequence). The ends were cut back, 3 bases at V and 0 bases at J, with 7 bases in the middle. The CDR3 has 14 residues.

V usage is TRBV30 and J usage is TRBJ2-3; D is possibly TRBD2 (5 bases). Germline loops: CDR1 GTSNPN, CDR2 SVGIG (reference sequence). Deletions cut 5 bases from V and 2 bases from J, with 11 bases between. The CDR3 totals 13 residues. The CDR3 DNA reads as TGTGCCTGGGAGAGGGCCTCCACAGATACGCAGTATTTT. Protein: CAWERASTDTQYF.

This clonotype was found once. A much larger clone sits a single nucleotide away, making a read error possible. This chain connects TRBV28 to TRBJ2-2, with a tentative D call TRBD1 (6 bases). Looked up from germline, CDR1 is MDHEN and CDR2 is SYDVKM. The CDR3 contains 14 residues. CDR3 sequence (DNA): TGTGCCAGCAGCCTGACAGGATTAACCGGGGAGCCGTTTTTT. It codes for CASSLTGLTGEPFF.

This clonotype has just a few counts. V gene TRBV6-5 combines with J gene TRBJ2-2, with 12 bases matching TRBD2. V was clipped by 4 bases and J by 7 bases; unmatched bases: 4. The CDR3 covers 15 residues. Germline V gene sequence: CDR1 MNHEY, CDR2 SVGAGI. The CDR3 nucleotides read TGTGCCAGCAGTTTGCGACTAGCGGGAGTCGGGGAGCTGTTTTTT. Encoded protein: CASSLRLAGVGELFF.